This TCR beta chain was documented in a study of blood T cells in healthy people across ages. Findings and limits, study-wide: Diversity of TCR beta per million T cells declined in a roughly linear way with age.

Sample-barcoded 5' priming and a J-beta primer mix drove a second PCR of roughly 7 to 11 cycles. TCRdb ran MiXCR on the 5' RACE reads and lists one entry per CDR3 protein. This table has around 1,800,000 distinct CDR3 sequences, 35% to 50% appearing once. Concerning this clonotype itself: Its matching antigen is unknown. At one end the junction does not follow the germline gene, possibly because of a read error.

The CDR3 contains 13 residues. The germline gives CDR1 LNHNV, CDR2 YYDKDF (reference sequence). The TCR sequence derives from a human donor in good health. The chain joins TRBV15 to TRBJ1-2; D gene uncertain. The sample taken for sequencing was blood. Here the CDR3 reads CVTSTPSVYGYTF. CDR3 coding DNA: TGTGTCACCAGCACACCGTCCGTCTATGGCTACACCTTC.